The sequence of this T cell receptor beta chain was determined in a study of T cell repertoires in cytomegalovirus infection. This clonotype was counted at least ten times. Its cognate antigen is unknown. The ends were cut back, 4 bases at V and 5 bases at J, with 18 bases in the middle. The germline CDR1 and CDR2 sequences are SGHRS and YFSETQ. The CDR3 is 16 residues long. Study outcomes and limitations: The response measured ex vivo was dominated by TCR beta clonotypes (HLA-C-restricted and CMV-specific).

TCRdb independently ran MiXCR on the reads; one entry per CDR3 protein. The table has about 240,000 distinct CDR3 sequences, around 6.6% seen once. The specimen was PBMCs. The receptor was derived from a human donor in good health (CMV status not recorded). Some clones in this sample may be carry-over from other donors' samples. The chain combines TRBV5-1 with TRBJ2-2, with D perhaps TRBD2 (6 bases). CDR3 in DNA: TGCGCCAGCAGCCCCACTCGGGGGTTTGGAACCGGGGAGCTGTTTTTT. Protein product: CASSPTRGFGTGELFF.